The rows below give T cell receptor beta chains drawn from one sample of a study of cytomegalovirus exposure and HLA in healthy donors. The table came from immunoSEQ multiplex PCR; TCRdb's copy has only in-frame clones and leaves some out. The profile covers about 130,000 clones, with approximately 87% appearing a single time and 20% taken by the ten largest. The sequenced material came from PBMCs. All receptors derive from a man younger than 35 in good health and CMV-seropositive. Each CDR3 is given with its conserved first and last residue. D genes are given only for firm matches. Not every row has a clone size; where given, it reads once, few, many or a size class.

abundance	d_gene	len	v_gene	j_gene	CDR3nt	CDR3aa
once	TRBD1	18	TRBV5-1	TRBJ2-3	TGCGCCAGCAGCTTGGAGGGGGCGACGGACCCTAGCACAGATACGCAGTATTTT	CASSLEGATDPSTDTQYF
-	TRBD1	14	TRBV30	TRBJ2-7	TGTGCCTGGAGTACGGGACAGGGCCCATACGAGCAGTACTTC	CAWSTGQGPYEQYF
medium-sized	-	16	TRBV27	TRBJ1-4	TGTGCCAGCAGTCCCGGGACACCTCCCTTGAGGGAAAAACTGTTTTTT	CASSPGTPPLREKLFF
-	TRBD1	15	TRBV7-9	TRBJ2-7	TGTGCCAGCAGCCAACCGGGACAGGGTGTATACGAGCAGTACTTC	CASSQPGQGVYEQYF
-	-	15	TRBV15	TRBJ1-4	TGTGCCACCAGCAGAGGTCAGGGGAGAAATGAAAAACTGTTTTTT	CATSRGQGRNEKLFF
-	-	11	TRBV20-1	TRBJ2-7	TGCAGTGCTAGGCGGGGCGATGAGCAGTACTTC	CSARRGDEQYF
-	TRBD1	12	TRBV9	TRBJ2-7	TGTGCCAGCAGCGGGGACAGCTACGAGCAGTACTTC	CASSGDSYEQYF
-	TRBD1	11	TRBV2	TRBJ2-3	TGTGCAGGACAGGGCACAGATACGCAGTATTTT	CAGQGTDTQYF
-	-	14	TRBV29-1	TRBJ1-1	TGCAGTGTCAAGGGGATGGCAGGAGCCACTGAAGCTTTCTTT	CSVKGMAGATEAFF
-	-	13	TRBV9	TRBJ1-5	TGTGCCAGCAGCGTAGACACCAATCAGCCCCAGCATTTT	CASSVDTNQPQHF
-	TRBD2	14	TRBV7-3	TRBJ2-2	TGTGCCAGCAGCTTAGCGGGGGGCACCGGGGAGCTGTTTTTT	CASSLAGGTGELFF
-	-	14	TRBV15	TRBJ2-3	TGTGCCACGGGGAGGAGGACCGGCACAGATACGCAGTATTTT	CATGRRTGTDTQYF
-	-	13	TRBV19	TRBJ2-7	TGTGCCAGTAGTATGGCAGGGTCCTACGAGCAGTACTTC	CASSMAGSYEQYF
-	TRBD2	16	TRBV2	TRBJ2-3	TGTGCCAGCAGTGGACTAGCGGGGGGGCGGACAGATACGCAGTATTTT	CASSGLAGGRTDTQYF
-	TRBD1	13	TRBV27	TRBJ1-2	TGTGCCAGCAGTAACAGGGGATACTATGGCTACACCTTC	CASSNRGYYGYTF
-	TRBD2	15	TRBV27	TRBJ2-1	TGTGCCAGCAGTTTTGTGCGGGGGGGCAGAGATGAGCAGTTCTTC	CASSFVRGGRDEQFF
-	-	13	TRBV28	TRBJ1-1	TGTGCCAGCAGCCTCACACGAGGGACTGAAGCTTTCTTT	CASSLTRGTEAFF
once	TRBD1	14	TRBV5-1	TRBJ2-7	TGCGCCAGCAGTTTTGGTACAGGGGGCTACGAGCAGTACTTC	CASSFGTGGYEQYF
-	TRBD1	14	TRBV9	TRBJ2-7	TGTGCCAGCAGCGTGGGACAGGGGGCGCAAGAGCAGTACTTC	CASSVGQGAQEQYF
-	TRBD2	17	TRBV4-2	TRBJ2-3	TGTGCCAGCAGCCCCGGGTGGGATAGCGGGGTTAGAGATACGCAGTATTTT	CASSPGWDSGVRDTQYF
-	-	13	TRBV29-1	TRBJ2-2	TGCCCTTCGGGGGAGCGCAGGACCGGGGAGCTGTTTTTT	CPSGERRTGELFF
-	-	15	TRBV7-2	TRBJ1-1	TGTGCCAGCAGCCGCAGGACAGCCATGAACACTGAAGCTTTCTTT	CASSRRTAMNTEAFF
-	-	11	TRBV19	TRBJ1-1	TGTGCCAGTACCGAGAGGCTGGAAGCTTTCTTT	CASTERLEAFF
-	-	15	TRBV15	TRBJ1-1	TGTGCCACCAGCAGGGATTTAAGGGGAATCACTGAAGCTTTCTTT	CATSRDLRGITEAFF
-	-	15	TRBV7-9	TRBJ1-1	TGTGCCAGCAGTCGAGCTCAAAACTCTAACACTGAAGCTTTCTTT	CASSRAQNSNTEAFF
once	-	17	TRBV13	TRBJ1-2	TGTGCCAGCAGCTCACATGCGGATGGGCAGGGTGACTATGGCTACACCTTC	CASSSHADGQGDYGYTF
-	-	13	TRBV29-1	TRBJ2-7	TGCAGCTATAGGGGACACGGGGAAAGGGAGCAGTACTTC	CSYRGHGEREQYF
-	-	16	TRBV28	TRBJ1-5	TGTGCCAGCAGTCCCCTGGAAGGAGTAAGCAATCAGCCCCAGCATTTT	CASSPLEGVSNQPQHF
-	-	15	TRBV9	TRBJ1-6	TGTGCCAGCAGCGCGTCGGGGGGGACGAATTCACCCCTCCACTTT	CASSASGGTNSPLHF
-	-	13	TRBV5-5	TRBJ2-7	TGTGCCAGCAGCTTGGATTACAGCCTCGAGCAGTACTTC	CASSLDYSLEQYF
-	TRBD2	13	TRBV7-6	TRBJ2-2	TGTGCCAGCAGTAGCGGGGGTTTCGAGGAGCTGTTTTTT	CASSSGGFEELFF